The clone carrying this T cell receptor beta chain came up a few times. The antigen is undetermined. Via MiXCR, TCRdb re-called the RT-PCR reads, giving one row per CDR3 protein. Of under 850,000 distinct CDR3 sequences in the sample, around 18% were seen once. This specimen comes from a study of response to subunit inactivated influenza vaccine. The CDR3 is 16 residues long. V shed 3 bases and J 4 bases; nucleotides not matched to a gene: 9. Germline CDR1 reads SGDLS; CDR2 reads YYNGEE. Study conclusions and caveats: It was suggested by the authors that few new T cells are recruited by each seasonal influenza vaccination.

The V gene is TRBV9, the J gene TRBJ2-3, with TRBD1 identical over 9 bases. This receptor was identified in a man in his fifties who received an inactivated influenza vaccine. Sequenced material: PBMCs from blood, taken more than 4 days after vaccination. CDR3 residues: CASSATQGARADTQYF. The DNA of the CDR3 is TGTGCCAGCAGCGCCACACAGGGGGCTCGGGCAGATACGCAGTATTTT.